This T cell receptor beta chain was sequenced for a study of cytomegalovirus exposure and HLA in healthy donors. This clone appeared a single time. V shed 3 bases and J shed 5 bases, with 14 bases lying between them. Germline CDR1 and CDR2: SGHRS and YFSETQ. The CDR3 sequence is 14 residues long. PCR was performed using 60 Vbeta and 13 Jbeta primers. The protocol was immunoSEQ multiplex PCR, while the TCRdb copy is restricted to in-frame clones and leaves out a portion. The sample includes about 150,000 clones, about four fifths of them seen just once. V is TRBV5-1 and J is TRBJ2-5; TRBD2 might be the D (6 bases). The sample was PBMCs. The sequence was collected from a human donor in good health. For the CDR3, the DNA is TGCGCCAGCAGCTGGGGGGTCTCGATGGAGACCCAGTACTTC. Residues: CASSWGVSMETQYF. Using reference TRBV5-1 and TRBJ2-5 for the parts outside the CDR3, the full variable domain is KAGVTQTPRYLIKTRGQQVTLSCSPISGHRSVSWYQQTPGQGLQFLFEYFSETQRNKGNFPGRFSGRQFSNSRSEMNVSTLELGDSALYLCASSWGVSMETQYFGPGTRLLVL.